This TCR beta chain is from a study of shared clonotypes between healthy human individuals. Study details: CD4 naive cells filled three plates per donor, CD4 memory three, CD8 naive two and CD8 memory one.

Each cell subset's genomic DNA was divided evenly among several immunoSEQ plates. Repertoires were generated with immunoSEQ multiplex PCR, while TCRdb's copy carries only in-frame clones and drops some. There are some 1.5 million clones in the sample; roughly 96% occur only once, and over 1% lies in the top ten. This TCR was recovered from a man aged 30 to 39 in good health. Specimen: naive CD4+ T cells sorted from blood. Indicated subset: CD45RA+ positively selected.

The CDR3 is CASSRIRQGPYEQYF. The CDR3 DNA sequence: TGTGCCAGCAGCCGCATCCGACAGGGGCCCTACGAGCAGTACTTC. This chain connects TRBV11-2 to TRBJ2-7; TRBD1 aligns across 8 bases. V was pared by 5 bases and J by 2 bases, with 8 bases of the junction left unmatched. CDR1 and CDR2 from the germline V gene are SGHAT and FQNNGV. There are 15 residues in the CDR3.